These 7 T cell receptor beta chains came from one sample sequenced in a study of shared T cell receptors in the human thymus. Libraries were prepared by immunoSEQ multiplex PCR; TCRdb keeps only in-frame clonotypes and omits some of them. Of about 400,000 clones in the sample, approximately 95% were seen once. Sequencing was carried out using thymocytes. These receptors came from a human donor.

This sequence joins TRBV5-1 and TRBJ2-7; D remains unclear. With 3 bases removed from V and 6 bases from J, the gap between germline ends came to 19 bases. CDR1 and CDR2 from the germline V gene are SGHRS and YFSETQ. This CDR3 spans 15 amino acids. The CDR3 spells CASSYDGCQSGEQYF. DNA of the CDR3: TGCGCCAGCAGCTACGACGGTTGTCAAAGTGGCGAGCAGTACTTC.

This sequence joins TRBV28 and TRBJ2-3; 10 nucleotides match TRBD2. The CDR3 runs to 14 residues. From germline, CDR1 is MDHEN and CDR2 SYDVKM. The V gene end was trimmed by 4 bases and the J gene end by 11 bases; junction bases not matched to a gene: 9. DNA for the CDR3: TGTGCCAGCAGTTGCCAGCGGGAGGGCCATGGGCAGTATTTT. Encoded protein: CASSCQREGHGQYF.

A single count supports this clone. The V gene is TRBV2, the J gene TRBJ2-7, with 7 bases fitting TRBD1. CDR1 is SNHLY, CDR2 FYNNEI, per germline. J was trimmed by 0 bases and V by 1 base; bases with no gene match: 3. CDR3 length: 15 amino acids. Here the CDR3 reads CASSEGDRSSYEQYF. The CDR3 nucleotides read TGTGCCAGCAGTGAAGGGGACAGAAGCTCCTACGAGCAGTACTTC.

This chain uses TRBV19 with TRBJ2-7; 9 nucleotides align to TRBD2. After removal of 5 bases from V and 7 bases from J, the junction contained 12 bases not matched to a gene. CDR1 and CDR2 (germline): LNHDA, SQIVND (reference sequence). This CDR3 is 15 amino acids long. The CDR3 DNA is TGTGCCAGTAGTCGGGGACTAGCAGGACTAGGTGAGCAGTACTTC. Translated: CASSRGLAGLGEQYF.

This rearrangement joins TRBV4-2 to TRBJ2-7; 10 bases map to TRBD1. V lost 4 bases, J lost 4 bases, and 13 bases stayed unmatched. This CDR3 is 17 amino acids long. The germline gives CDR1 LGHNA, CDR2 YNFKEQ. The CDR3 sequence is CASSLTYRQGARYEQYF. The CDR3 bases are TGTGCCAGCAGCCTAACCTATCGACAGGGGGCGAGATACGAGCAGTACTTC.

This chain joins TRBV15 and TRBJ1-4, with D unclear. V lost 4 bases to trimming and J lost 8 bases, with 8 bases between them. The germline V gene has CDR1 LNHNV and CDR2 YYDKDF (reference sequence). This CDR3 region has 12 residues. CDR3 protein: CATSIVGEKLFF. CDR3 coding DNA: TGTGCCACCAGCATAGTAGGGGAAAAACTGTTTTTT.

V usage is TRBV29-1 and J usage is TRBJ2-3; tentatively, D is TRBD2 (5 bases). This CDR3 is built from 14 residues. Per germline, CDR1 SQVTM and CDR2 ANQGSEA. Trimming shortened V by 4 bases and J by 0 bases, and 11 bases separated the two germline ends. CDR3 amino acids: CSVVEGRSTDTQYF. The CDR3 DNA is TGCAGCGTTGTTGAGGGCAGGAGCACAGATACGCAGTATTTT.